Below, 10 T cell receptor beta chains from the same sample are listed, as sequenced in a study of blood T cell repertoires in COVID-19. Assay used: immunoSEQ multiplex PCR; TCRdb lists only in-frame clones, some missing. The sample lists some 400,000 clones; approximately 90% were seen once. Sequencing was performed on PBMCs or T cells enriched from blood (not recorded which). These receptors originate from a man aged 30 to 45 who had recovered from COVID-19.

The DNA for the CDR3 is TGCGCCAGCAGCGCTACCCGGGACAGGGGGCTGGGGGAGCAGTACTTC. Its translation: CASSATRDRGLGEQYF. This chain uses TRBV5-1 with TRBJ2-7; the match to TRBD1 covers 12 bases. Germline CDR1 SGHRS, CDR2 YFSETQ. The CDR3 consists of 16 residues. J was trimmed by 7 bases and V by 4 bases; bases with no gene match: 12.

J is TRBJ2-7 and V is TRBV5-5; 7 nucleotides align to TRBD2. CDR1 is SGHKS, CDR2 YYEKEE, per germline (reference sequence). The CDR3 is made up of 16 amino acids. J gave up 3 bases and V 0 bases, and 9 bases lay outside the gene matches. For the CDR3, the DNA is TGTGCCAGCAGCTTGGCGTGGGCGGGAGCGAACTACGAGCAGTACTTC. Its translation: CASSLAWAGANYEQYF. Full variable domain (missing parts from reference TRBV5-5 and TRBJ2-7): DAGVTQSPTHLIKTRGQQVTLRCSPISGHKSVSWYQQVLGQGPQFIFQYYEKEERGRGNFPDRFSARQFPNYSSELNVNALLLGDSALYLCASSLAWAGANYEQYFGPGTRLTVT.

The rearrangement joins TRBV6-5 to TRBJ2-3; D possibly corresponds to TRBD2 (6 bases). Per germline, CDR1 MNHEY and CDR2 SVGAGI. Deletions cut 6 bases from V and 10 bases from J, with 23 bases between. The CDR3 runs to 15 residues. CDR3 bases: TGTGCCAGCAGCGCGGATGGGACTCCCTTCCAAGCGCAGTATTTT. Its translation: CASSADGTPFQAQYF.

The chain employs TRBV27 and TRBJ1-4; D gene ambiguous. The CDR3 has 15 amino acids. Per the germline V gene, CDR1 is MNHEY and CDR2 is SMNVEV (reference sequence). The V and J ends lost 6 bases and 8 bases respectively, with 19 bases between them. The DNA for the CDR3 is TGTGCCAGCAGCCCCAGCGGCAGGTGGGAGGAAAAACTGTTTTTT. Translated, it gives CASSPSGRWEEKLFF.

This chain connects TRBV11-2 to TRBJ2-7, with 8 bases fitting TRBD2. The CDR3 runs to 16 residues. Germline-derived CDR1 and CDR2 are SGHAT and FQNNGV. V was clipped by 1 base and J by 6 bases; unmatched bases: 11. CDR3 loop: CASSLGTAGEGFEQYF. DNA for the CDR3: TGTGCCAGCAGCTTAGGTACAGCGGGAGAGGGTTTCGAGCAGTACTTC.

The rearrangement links TRBV28 to TRBJ1-1; D gene unclear. This CDR3 spans 12 amino acids. V was trimmed by 3 bases and J by 2 bases, leaving 4 bases between them. Germline CDR1 MDHEN, CDR2 SYDVKM. CDR3 region: CASSFINTEAFF. DNA of the CDR3: TGTGCCAGCAGTTTCATCAACACTGAAGCTTTCTTT. Together with reference TRBV28 and TRBJ1-1, the CDR3 gives the full variable domain: DVKVTQSSRYLVKRTGEKVFLECVQDMDHENMFWYRQDPGLGLRLIYFSYDVKMKEKGDIPEGYSVSREKKERFSLILESASTNQTSMYLCASSFINTEAFFGQGTRLTVV.

This rearrangement joins TRBV7-9 to TRBJ2-4; no definite D call. V was pared by 5 bases and J by 1 base, with 12 bases between. The CDR3 length is 15 residues. Per the germline V gene, CDR1 is SEHNR and CDR2 is FQNEAQ (reference sequence). CDR3 DNA sequence: TGTGCCAGCAGCCAAAACCTCGGGGCCAAAAACATTCAGTACTTC. Protein: CASSQNLGAKNIQYF.

The chain uses TRBV2 and TRBJ2-7; the match to TRBD1 covers 8 bases. The V gene's germline CDR1 is SNHLY and CDR2 FYNNEI. The trim removed 7 bases at V and 6 bases at J, leaving 8 bases unmatched. The length of the CDR3 is 13 residues. The CDR3 here is CASNFQGAGEQYF. The CDR3 DNA follows: TGTGCCAGCAACTTTCAGGGGGCCGGCGAGCAGTACTTC.

The CDR3 spells CASSPRVGGSSYNEQFF. The CDR3 DNA reads as TGTGCCAGCAGCCCCAGGGTTGGCGGGAGCTCCTACAATGAGCAGTTCTTC. The chain carries TRBV7-2 and TRBJ2-1; 7 nucleotides match TRBD2. J lost 0 bases, V lost 5 bases, and 10 bases had no gene match. This CDR3 contains 17 residues. CDR1 and CDR2 (germline): SGHTA, FQGNSA.

A single count supports this clone. The chain recombines TRBV3-1 (or the pseudogene TRBV3-2) with TRBJ1-5; 7 bases map to TRBD1. The germline gives CDR1 LGHDT, CDR2 YNNKEL (reference sequence). J was trimmed by 6 bases and V by 5 bases; bases with no gene match: 7. The CDR3 has 14 residues. CDR3 in DNA: TGTGCCAGCAGCTACAGGGGAGAAGTTCAGCCCCAGCATTTT. Amino acid sequence: CASSYRGEVQPQHF.